The rows below give T cell receptor beta chains drawn from one sample of a study of T cell responses to AZD1222 COVID-19 vaccine. Data came from immunoSEQ multiplex PCR; TCRdb stores just in-frame clones and leaves some out. The sample consists of approximately 57,000 clones, more than 75% of them appearing once. Specimen: peripheral blood, collected on day 0 of AZD1222 vaccination. Receptor source: an adult in good health. The CDR3 runs from the conserved cysteine through the conserved F or W. The D gene is left open where the match is weak. Only some rows state a clone size, as once, few, many or a class for expanded clones.

V gene,J gene,clone size,D gene,CDR3 length,CDR3 DNA,CDR3 protein
TRBV5-4,TRBJ2-1,NA,NA,12,TGTGCCAGCAGCCTGGAGTGGAATGAGCAGTTCTTC,CASSLEWNEQFF
TRBV2,TRBJ2-1,NA,TRBD2,15,TGTGCCAGCAGGGCCGGGACTAGCTCCTACAATGAGCAGTTCTTC,CASRAGTSSYNEQFF
TRBV2,TRBJ2-2,NA,NA,16,TGTGCCAGCAGTACCCGCGGAGGGCTTAACACCGGGGAGCTGTTTTTT,CASSTRGGLNTGELFF
TRBV3-1/TRBV3-2,TRBJ2-6,NA,NA,15,TGTGCCAGCAGCCTGGACAGCTCTGGGGCCAACGTCCTGACTTTC,CASSLDSSGANVLTF
TRBV14,TRBJ2-5,once,TRBD2,15,TGTGCCAGCAGCCGGGGACTAGCGGGAGCAGAGACCCAGTACTTC,CASSRGLAGAETQYF
TRBV29-1,TRBJ1-2,NA,TRBD1,15,TGCAGCGTTGAAATTGGGTGGGACAGGGGCTACGGCTACACCTTC,CSVEIGWDRGYGYTF
TRBV7-2,TRBJ2-1,NA,NA,16,TGTGCCAGCAGCTTTAAGATGATAAGCTCCTACAATGAGCAGTTCTTC,CASSFKMISSYNEQFF
TRBV13,TRBJ2-7,NA,NA,13,TGTGCCAGCAGCTTATACTCAGTCTACGAGCAGTACTTC,CASSLYSVYEQYF
TRBV27,TRBJ2-5,NA,TRBD2,16,TGTGCCAGCAGTCAGACTAGCGGGAGGGGGTGGGAGACCCAGTACTTC,CASSQTSGRGWETQYF
TRBV5-1,TRBJ1-4,NA,NA,14,TGCGCCAGCAGCCTGGCGCTGGGGGATGAAAAACTGTTTTTT,CASSLALGDEKLFF
TRBV21-1,TRBJ2-1,NA,NA,16,TGTGCCAGCGGTCCCGAAGGCGGGAGCTATCACAATGAGCAGTTCTTC,CASGPEGGSYHNEQFF
TRBV9,TRBJ1-3,NA,NA,14,TGTGCCAGCAGCCCGCAGACGGGCGGAAACACCATATATTTT,CASSPQTGGNTIYF
TRBV6-5,TRBJ1-5,NA,NA,14,TGTGCCAACTTAAAGGGGTATAGCAATCAGCCCCAGCATTTT,CANLKGYSNQPQHF
TRBV27,TRBJ2-3,once,NA,13,TGTGCCAGCAGTTTGTGGGGCACGGATACGCAGTATTTT,CASSLWGTDTQYF
TRBV6-1,TRBJ2-3,NA,TRBD2,17,TGTGCCAGCAGTGAAGCAGTATTGGCTAGCGGATTAGATACGCAGTATTTT,CASSEAVLASGLDTQYF
TRBV30,TRBJ1-1,NA,NA,14,TGTGCCTGGAGTACCGGACAGAGGGTGACTGAAGCTTTCTTT,CAWSTGQRVTEAFF
TRBV7-9,TRBJ2-5,NA,TRBD2,16,TGTGCCAGCACGAGAGGCCTAGCGGGAGGGCCAGAGACCCAGTACTTC,CASTRGLAGGPETQYF
TRBV5-7,TRBJ2-1,NA,NA,17,TGTGCCAGCAGCCAGGACGGTAGCCGCCTCTCCTACAATGAGCAGTTCTTC,CASSQDGSRLSYNEQFF
TRBV18,TRBJ1-3,NA,NA,13,TGTGCCAGCTCACCGGACAGTGGAAACACCATATATTTT,CASSPDSGNTIYF
TRBV15,TRBJ1-5,NA,NA,13,TGTGCCACCAGCAGCAGAAGGCTACAGCCCCAGCATTTT,CATSSRRLQPQHF
TRBV7-8,TRBJ2-7,medium-sized,TRBD1,19,TGTGCCAGCAGCTTCCGCACGGAGATAAGGACAGGGTTTGCCTACGAGCAGTACTTC,CASSFRTEIRTGFAYEQYF
TRBV7-9,TRBJ2-5,NA,TRBD2,17,TGTGCCAGCAGCTTAATACTAGCGGGAGGTTTTTTTGAGACCCAGTACTTC,CASSLILAGGFFETQYF
TRBV27,TRBJ1-4,NA,NA,14,TGTGCCAGCAGTTCGCGCGAGGGACCTGAAAAACTGTTTTTT,CASSSREGPEKLFF
TRBV4-2,TRBJ2-1,NA,TRBD2,16,TGTGCCAGCAGCCAAGATGCGGGAGGGCCGGAGAATGAGCAGTTCTTC,CASSQDAGGPENEQFF
TRBV7-9,TRBJ2-1,few,TRBD2,17,TGTGCCAGCAGCTTAGGGGTGTCGCGGGGGGCCTACAATGAGCAGTTCTTC,CASSLGVSRGAYNEQFF
TRBV7-8,TRBJ1-5,NA,NA,14,TGTGCCAGTACCTTTCAGGGTAGCAATCAGCCCCAGCATTTT,CASTFQGSNQPQHF
TRBV13,TRBJ2-7,NA,NA,13,TGTGCCAGCAGCCAGTCTTGGGACTACGAGCAGTACTTC,CASSQSWDYEQYF
TRBV3-1/TRBV3-2,TRBJ2-7,NA,NA,14,TGTGCCAGCAGCCATGTAATGACGGGATCATACGTGGACTTC,CASSHVMTGSYVDF
TRBV27,TRBJ1-1,NA,NA,11,TGTGCCAGCAGTTCGCCGCGAGGAGCTTTCTTT,CASSSPRGAFF
TRBV19,TRBJ2-5,NA,NA,15,TGTGCCAGCTCTCGAGGGGTCAGTCCCCCCGAGACCCAGTACTTC,CASSRGVSPPETQYF
TRBV28,TRBJ1-3,NA,NA,15,TGTGCCAGCTCCCAGGCTTCTCTATCTGGAAACACCATATATTTT,CASSQASLSGNTIYF
TRBV4-3,TRBJ1-1,NA,TRBD1,15,TGCGCCAGCAGCCAACACGACAGGGAGGACACTGAAGCTTTCTTT,CASSQHDREDTEAFF
TRBV5-1,TRBJ2-6,few,NA,15,TGCGCCAGCAGCTTGTCCCTCTCTGGGGCCAACGTCCTGACTTTC,CASSLSLSGANVLTF
TRBV15,TRBJ1-6,NA,NA,15,TGTGCCACCAGCTCCCAGACGAACCGTAATTCACCCCTCCACTTT,CATSSQTNRNSPLHF
TRBV15,TRBJ2-1,NA,NA,14,TGTGCCACCAGGGACGCTGGGGGTTACAATGAGCAGTTCTTC,CATRDAGGYNEQFF
TRBV6-5,TRBJ1-1,NA,NA,12,TGTGCCAGCAGCAAAGACCAGGGCCGAGCTTTCTTT,CASSKDQGRAFF
TRBV7-2,TRBJ2-2,NA,NA,15,TGTGCCAGCAGCTTAGGGCAGGTCGACACCGGGGAGCTGTTTTTT,CASSLGQVDTGELFF
TRBV27,TRBJ2-7,NA,TRBD1,15,TGTGCCAGCGAGCCCGGGGACAGCGTTTGTTACGAGCAGTACTTC,CASEPGDSVCYEQYF
TRBV6-2/TRBV6-3,TRBJ2-7,once,NA,13,TGTGCCAGCAGTTACACCGGCGGGTACGAGCAGTACTTC,CASSYTGGYEQYF
TRBV10-3,TRBJ1-1,NA,TRBD1,13,TGTGCCACGCAACAGGGGGCGAACACTGAAGCTTTCTTT,CATQQGANTEAFF
TRBV6-2/TRBV6-3,TRBJ1-2,NA,TRBD1,16,TGTGCCAGCAGCCCTCTAAGGGACAGGACCTTCTATGGCTACACCTTC,CASSPLRDRTFYGYTF
TRBV5-1,TRBJ2-3,NA,NA,14,TGCGCCAGCAGCTTGGGGCTGGCAACAGATACGCAGTATTTT,CASSLGLATDTQYF
TRBV7-3,TRBJ1-1,NA,NA,13,TGTGCCAGCAGCTTAAGTTCGAACACTGAAGCTTTCTTT,CASSLSSNTEAFF
TRBV9,TRBJ1-3,NA,TRBD1,14,TGTGCCAGCAGCCCACAGGGGTCTGGAAACACCATATATTTT,CASSPQGSGNTIYF
TRBV30,TRBJ2-7,NA,NA,12,TGTGCCTGGAGACCATCGAATTACGAGCAGTACTTC,CAWRPSNYEQYF
TRBV28,TRBJ2-5,NA,NA,16,TGTGCCAGCAGTTTGTATGGGGGGATGGTACAAGAGACCCAGTACTTC,CASSLYGGMVQETQYF
TRBV11-2,TRBJ2-1,NA,NA,15,TGTGCCAGCAGCATACGTCAGAGCTCCTACAATGAGCAGTTCTTC,CASSIRQSSYNEQFF
TRBV5-1,TRBJ1-5,NA,NA,16,TGCGCCAGCAGCTTGGTTCCTGGCAGCCCTAATCAGCCCCAGCATTTT,CASSLVPGSPNQPQHF
TRBV19,TRBJ1-6,NA,TRBD1,16,TGTGCCAGTACCCGGGACAGCGGCTCCTATAATTCACCCCTCCACTTT,CASTRDSGSYNSPLHF
TRBV3-1/TRBV3-2,TRBJ2-7,NA,NA,14,TGTGCCAGCAGCCAGTCGTCGGTGGGCTTCGAGCAGTACTTC,CASSQSSVGFEQYF
TRBV4-3,TRBJ1-5,NA,NA,15,TGCGCCAGCAGCCAAGATGCAGGGGTGAATCAGCCCCAGCATTTT,CASSQDAGVNQPQHF
TRBV4-2,TRBJ2-3,NA,TRBD2,22,TGTGCCAGCAGCCCCGAAGGCATCTTGTTGCGGGAGGGCGAAGCATCCACAGATACGCAGTATTTT,CASSPEGILLREGEASTDTQYF
TRBV9,TRBJ2-2,NA,NA,12,TGTGCCAGCTCCTCTCACGGCGGGGAGCTGTTTTTT,CASSSHGGELFF
TRBV29-1,TRBJ1-1,NA,NA,10,TGCAGCGTTGTAGTCGTGGAAGCTTTCTTT,CSVVVVEAFF
TRBV28,TRBJ1-3,NA,NA,17,TGTGCCAGCAGCCCCGCGTGGGGACGAGGGTCTGGAAACACCATATATTTT,CASSPAWGRGSGNTIYF